This entry lists 14 T cell receptor beta chains sequenced from one sample in a study of shared clonotypes between healthy human individuals. Repertoires were generated with immunoSEQ multiplex PCR, while TCRdb's copy carries only in-frame clones and drops some. Of about 660,000 clones listed, under 80% are singletons. Sequencing was carried out using memory CD4+ T cells sorted from blood. The subset here: CD45RA-negative fraction. These receptors all come from a young woman in good health.

A note on this clone: This sample also contains other DNA sequences that code for the same CDR3. J is TRBJ1-3 and V is TRBV6-5; possibly TRBD1 for D (6 bases). The germline V gene has CDR1 MNHEY and CDR2 SVGAGI. Deletions cut 4 bases from V and 0 bases from J, with 10 bases between. This CDR3 is 15 amino acids long. CDR3 DNA: TGTGCCAGCAGTTCCACAGGGTCCTCTGGAAACACCATATATTTT. It translates to CASSSTGSSGNTIYF.

Concerning this clone: The same CDR3 is also encoded by other DNA sequences in this sample. This chain uses TRBV5-1 with TRBJ2-7; tentative D call: TRBD2 (5 bases). Trimming stripped 1 base from V and 1 base from J, with 9 bases between. The CDR3 is 14 amino acids. From germline, CDR1 is SGHRS and CDR2 YFSETQ. This CDR3 reads CASSLSGGSYEQYF. The CDR3 nucleotides are TGCGCCAGCAGCTTGAGTGGAGGTTCCTACGAGCAGTACTTC.

The chain couples TRBV7-8 to TRBJ2-4; 8 bases line up with TRBD1. The CDR3 is 16 residues long. Germline assignment: CDR1 SGHVS and CDR2 FQNEAQ. Trimming removed 6 bases from V and 7 bases from J; junction bases left unmatched: 14. The CDR3 DNA follows: TGTGCCAGCAGTCGCCAGGCCAGGGGACAGGCGAACATTCAGTACTTC. It translates to CASSRQARGQANIQYF.

This sequence joins TRBV5-4 and TRBJ2-3; D call uncertain. Germline loops: CDR1 SGHNT, CDR2 YYREEE (reference sequence). This CDR3 contains 13 residues. V lost 4 bases and J lost 5, with 11 bases in between. CDR3 sequence: CASSAAREDTQYF. In DNA form, the CDR3 reads TGTGCCAGCAGCGCGGCACGAGAAGATACGCAGTATTTT.

This chain joins TRBV15 and TRBJ2-2; D gene uncertain. The V end was cut by 1 base, the J end by 3 bases, with 9 bases between. CDR3 length equals 15 residues. The germline gives CDR1 LNHNV, CDR2 YYDKDF (reference sequence). CDR3 sequence reads: CATSRGSKYTGELFF. The CDR3, as DNA: TGTGCCACCAGCAGAGGGTCTAAATACACCGGGGAGCTGTTTTTT.

The genes are TRBV29-1 and TRBJ2-2, with TRBD1 identical over 7 bases. Looked up from germline, CDR1 is SQVTM and CDR2 is ANQGSEA. The CDR3 is 13 amino acids. Trimming cost V 7 bases and J 5 bases; bases outside gene matches: 7. This CDR3 is CSARDSQTGELFF. In DNA form, the CDR3 reads TGCAGCGCCCGGGACAGCCAAACCGGGGAGCTGTTTTTT.

The chain is built from TRBV5-5 and TRBJ2-7; TRBD1 matches 9 bases. Looked up from germline, CDR1 is SGHKS and CDR2 is YYEKEE (reference sequence). V gave up 0 bases and J gave up 0 bases; unmatched junction bases: 7. CDR3 length: 17 amino acids. As DNA, the CDR3 is TGTGCCAGCAGCTTGGATCCCGGGACAGGGATCTCCTACGAGCAGTACTTC. As protein: CASSLDPGTGISYEQYF. The variable domain in full, completed from reference TRBV5-5 and TRBJ2-7, reads DAGVTQSPTHLIKTRGQQVTLRCSPISGHKSVSWYQQVLGQGPQFIFQYYEKEERGRGNFPDRFSARQFPNYSSELNVNALLLGDSALYLCASSLDPGTGISYEQYFGPGTRLTVT.

This clone has only one observation. This sequence joins TRBV28 and TRBJ2-1; no clear D. The CDR3 loop spans 12 amino acids. V was pared by 4 bases and J by 4 bases, with 5 bases between. Germline CDR1 is MDHEN and CDR2 is SYDVKM. The CDR3: CASSYRYNEQFF. CDR3 sequence (DNA): TGTGCCAGCAGTTACCGATACAATGAGCAGTTCTTC. The whole variable domain, remainder taken from reference TRBV28 and TRBJ2-1, is DVKVTQSSRYLVKRTGEKVFLECVQDMDHENMFWYRQDPGLGLRLIYFSYDVKMKEKGDIPEGYSVSREKKERFSLILESASTNQTSMYLCASSYRYNEQFFGPGTRLTVL.

J is TRBJ2-7 and V is TRBV7-8, with 7 bases aligning to TRBD1. V shed 2 bases, J shed 4 bases, and the junction held 14 bases outside the gene matches. CDR3 length: 17 residues. In germline, CDR1 is SGHVS, CDR2 FQNEAQ. The CDR3 loop is CASSLLGERQGSYEQYF. Here the CDR3 DNA reads TGTGCCAGCAGCTTACTGGGGGAGAGACAGGGAAGTTACGAGCAGTACTTC.

The gene calls are TRBV6-5 and TRBJ2-4, with D possibly TRBD1 on 6 matching bases. This CDR3 is 14 amino acids long. The germline gives CDR1 MNHEY, CDR2 SVGAGI. The germline V and J ends were trimmed by 8 bases and 5 bases, with 16 bases remaining between them. CDR3 loop: CASSASGVQNIQYF. CDR3 DNA: TGTGCCAGCTCCGCCTCAGGGGTCCAAAACATTCAGTACTTC.

This chain connects TRBV27 to TRBJ2-7; 8 bases map to TRBD2. CDR1 is MNHEY and CDR2 is SMNVEV in the germline V gene (reference sequence). The CDR3 is made up of 14 amino acids. After removal of 8 bases from V and 0 bases from J, the junction contained 6 bases not matched to a gene. The CDR3 DNA reads as TGTGCCAGCGCCACTAGCGGTCCCTCCTACGAGCAGTACTTC. This codes for CASATSGPSYEQYF.

The CDR3 DNA sequence: TGTGCCAGCAGCCGGGGGAAACCCACAGATACGCAGTATTTT. Its translation: CASSRGKPTDTQYF. This chain joins TRBV27 and TRBJ2-3; possible D gene TRBD2, 6 bases. The CDR3 is 14 residues long. V gave up 6 bases and J gave up 2 bases, with 12 bases separating them. Germline CDR1 MNHEY, CDR2 SMNVEV (reference sequence).

In DNA, the CDR3 is TGTGCCACCAGCCCCCACCTGCTTGGGGGCCTCACAGATACGCAGTATTTT. Its protein is CATSPHLLGGLTDTQYF. V is TRBV15 and J is TRBJ2-3, with D possibly TRBD1 on 6 matching bases. The germline CDR1 and CDR2 sequences are LNHNV and YYDKDF (reference sequence). There are 17 residues in the CDR3. Trimming took 5 bases from V and 2 from J, leaving 20 bases between them.

With regard to this clone: This specimen includes other DNA sequences encoding the same CDR3. The chain recombines TRBV5-1 with TRBJ2-3; D perhaps matches TRBD2 (5 bases). V was shortened by 3 bases and J by 0 bases, with 8 bases between the two germline ends. Germline V gene data show CDR1 as SGHRS and CDR2 as YFSETQ. This CDR3 spans 14 amino acids. The chain's CDR3 is CASSSSGSTDTQYF. In nucleotides, the CDR3 is TGCGCCAGCAGCTCCAGCGGAAGCACAGATACGCAGTATTTT.